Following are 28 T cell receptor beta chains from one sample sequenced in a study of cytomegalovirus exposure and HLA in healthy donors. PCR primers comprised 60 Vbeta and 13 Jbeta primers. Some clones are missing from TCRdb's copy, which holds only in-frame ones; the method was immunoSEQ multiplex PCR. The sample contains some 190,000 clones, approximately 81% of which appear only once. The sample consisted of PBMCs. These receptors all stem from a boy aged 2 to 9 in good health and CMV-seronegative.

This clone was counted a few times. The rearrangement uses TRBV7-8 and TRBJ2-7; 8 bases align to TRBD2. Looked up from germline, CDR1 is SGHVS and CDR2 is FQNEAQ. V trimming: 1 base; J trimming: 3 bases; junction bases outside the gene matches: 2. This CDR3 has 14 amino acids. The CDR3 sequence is CASSLVGLGYEQYF. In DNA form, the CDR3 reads TGTGCCAGCAGCTTAGTGGGACTAGGCTACGAGCAGTACTTC.

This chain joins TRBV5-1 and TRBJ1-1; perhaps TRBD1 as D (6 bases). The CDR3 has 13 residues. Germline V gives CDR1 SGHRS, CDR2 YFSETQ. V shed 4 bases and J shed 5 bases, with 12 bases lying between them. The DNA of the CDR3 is TGCGCCAGCAGCCGCCCAGGGGAAACTGAAGCTTTCTTT. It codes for CASSRPGETEAFF.

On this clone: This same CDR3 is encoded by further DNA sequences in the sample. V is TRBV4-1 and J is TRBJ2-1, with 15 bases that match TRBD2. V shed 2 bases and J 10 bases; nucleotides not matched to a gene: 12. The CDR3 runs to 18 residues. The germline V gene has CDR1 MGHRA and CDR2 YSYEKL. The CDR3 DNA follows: TGCGCCAGCAGCCAACCTCCGGGACTAGCGGGGGGACGGAGGGAGCAGTTCTTC. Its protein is CASSQPPGLAGGRREQFF.

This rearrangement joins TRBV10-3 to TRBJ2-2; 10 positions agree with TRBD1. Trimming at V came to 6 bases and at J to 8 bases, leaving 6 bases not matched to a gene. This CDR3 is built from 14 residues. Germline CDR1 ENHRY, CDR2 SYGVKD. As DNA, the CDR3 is TGTGCCATCAGGGGGACAGGGGTCGCGGGGGAGCTGTTTTTT. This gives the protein CAIRGTGVAGELFF.

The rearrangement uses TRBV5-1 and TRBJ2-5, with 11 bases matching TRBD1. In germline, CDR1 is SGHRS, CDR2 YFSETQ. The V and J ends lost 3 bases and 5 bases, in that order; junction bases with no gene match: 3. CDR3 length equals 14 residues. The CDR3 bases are TGCGCCAGCAGCTGGGGGACAGGGGGTGAGACCCAGTACTTC. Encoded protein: CASSWGTGGETQYF.

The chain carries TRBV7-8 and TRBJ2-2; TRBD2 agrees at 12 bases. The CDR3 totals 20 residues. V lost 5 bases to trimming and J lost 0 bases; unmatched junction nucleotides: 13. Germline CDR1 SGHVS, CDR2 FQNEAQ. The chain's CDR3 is CASSVHPGLAGLTNTGELFF. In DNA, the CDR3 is TGTGCCAGCAGCGTTCATCCGGGACTAGCGGGCCTGACGAACACCGGGGAGCTGTTTTTT.

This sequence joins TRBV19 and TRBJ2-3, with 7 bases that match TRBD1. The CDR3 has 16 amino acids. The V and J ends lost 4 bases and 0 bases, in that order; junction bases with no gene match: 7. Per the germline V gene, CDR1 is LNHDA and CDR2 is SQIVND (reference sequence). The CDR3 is CASSTSRDRSTDTQYF. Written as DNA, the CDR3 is TGTGCCAGTAGTACCTCCCGGGACAGAAGCACAGATACGCAGTATTTT.

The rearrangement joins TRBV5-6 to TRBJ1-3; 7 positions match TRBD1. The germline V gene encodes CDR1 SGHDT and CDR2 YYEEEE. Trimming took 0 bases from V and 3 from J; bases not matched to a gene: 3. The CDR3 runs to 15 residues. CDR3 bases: TGTGCCAGCAGCTTGGCGGGACAGAATGGAAACACCATATATTTT. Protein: CASSLAGQNGNTIYF. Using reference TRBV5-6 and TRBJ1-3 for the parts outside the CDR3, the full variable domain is DAGVTQSPTHLIKTRGQQVTLRCSPKSGHDTVSWYQQALGQGPQFIFQYYEEEERQRGNFPDRFSGHQFPNYSSELNVNALLLGDSALYLCASSLAGQNGNTIYFGEGSWLTVV.

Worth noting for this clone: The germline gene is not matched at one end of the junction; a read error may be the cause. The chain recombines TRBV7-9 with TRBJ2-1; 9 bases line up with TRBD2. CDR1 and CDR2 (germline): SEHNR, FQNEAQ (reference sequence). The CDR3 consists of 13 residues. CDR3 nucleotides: TGTTCCAGCAGCTTTAGCGGGGGCAATGAGCAGTTCTTC. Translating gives CSSSFSGGNEQFF.

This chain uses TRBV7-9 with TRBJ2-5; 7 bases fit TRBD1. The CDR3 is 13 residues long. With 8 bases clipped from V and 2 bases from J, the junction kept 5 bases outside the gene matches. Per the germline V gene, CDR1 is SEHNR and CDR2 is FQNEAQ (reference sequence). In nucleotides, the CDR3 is TGTGCCAGCGGGGCCAGGGGGCAAGAGACCCAGTACTTC. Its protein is CASGARGQETQYF.

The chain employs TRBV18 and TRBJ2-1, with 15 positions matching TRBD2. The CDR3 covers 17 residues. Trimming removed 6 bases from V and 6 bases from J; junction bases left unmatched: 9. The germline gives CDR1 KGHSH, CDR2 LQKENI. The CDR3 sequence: CASSRGLAGGPSNEQFF. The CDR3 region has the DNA TGTGCCAGCTCTCGAGGACTAGCGGGAGGGCCTTCCAATGAGCAGTTCTTC.

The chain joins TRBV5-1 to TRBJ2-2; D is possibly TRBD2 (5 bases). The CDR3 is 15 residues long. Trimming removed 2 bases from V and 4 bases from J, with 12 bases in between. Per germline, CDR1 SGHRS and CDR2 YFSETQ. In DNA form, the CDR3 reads TGCGCCAGCAGCTTCCTCGGGATCGGCACCGGGGAGCTGTTTTTT. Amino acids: CASSFLGIGTGELFF.

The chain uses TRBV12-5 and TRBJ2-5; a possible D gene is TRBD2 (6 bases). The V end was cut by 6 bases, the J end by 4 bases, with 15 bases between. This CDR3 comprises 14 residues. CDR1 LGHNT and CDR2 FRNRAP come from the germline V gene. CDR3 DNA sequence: TGTGCTAGTGGGACGGAGGGCCTTAGAGAGACCCAGTACTTC. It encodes CASGTEGLRETQYF.

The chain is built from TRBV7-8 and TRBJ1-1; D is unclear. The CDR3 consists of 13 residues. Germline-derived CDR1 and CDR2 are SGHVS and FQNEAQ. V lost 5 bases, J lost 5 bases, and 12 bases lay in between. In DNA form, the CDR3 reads TGTGCCAGCAGCCCGTATCCACTAACTGAAGCTTTCTTT. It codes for CASSPYPLTEAFF.

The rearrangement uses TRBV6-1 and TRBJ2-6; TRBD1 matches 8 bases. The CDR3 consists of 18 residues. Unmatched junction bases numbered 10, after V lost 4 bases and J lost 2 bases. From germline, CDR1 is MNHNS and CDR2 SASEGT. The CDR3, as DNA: TGTGCCAGCAGTGGAGTAGGACAGGGATGGACTGGGGCCAACGTCCTGACTTTC. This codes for CASSGVGQGWTGANVLTF.

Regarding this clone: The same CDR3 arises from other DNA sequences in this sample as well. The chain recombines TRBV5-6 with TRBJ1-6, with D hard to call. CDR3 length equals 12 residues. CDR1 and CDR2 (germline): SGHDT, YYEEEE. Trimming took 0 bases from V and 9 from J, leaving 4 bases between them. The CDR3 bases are TGTGCCAGCAGCTTGGAGCTTTCACCCCTCCACTTT. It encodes CASSLELSPLHF.

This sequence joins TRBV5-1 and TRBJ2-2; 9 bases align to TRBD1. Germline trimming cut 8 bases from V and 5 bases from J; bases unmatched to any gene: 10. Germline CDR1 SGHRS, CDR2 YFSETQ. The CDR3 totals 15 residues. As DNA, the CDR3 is TGCGCCAGTACCGTCGGGACAGGGTATACCGGGGAGCTGTTTTTT. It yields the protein CASTVGTGYTGELFF.

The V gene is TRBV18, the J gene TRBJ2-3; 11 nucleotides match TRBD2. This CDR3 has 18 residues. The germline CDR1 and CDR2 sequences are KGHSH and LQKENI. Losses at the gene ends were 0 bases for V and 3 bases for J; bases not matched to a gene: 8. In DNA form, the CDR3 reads TGTGCCAGCTCACCACCGGCTAGCGGGAGGTTTGGGACAGATACGCAGTATTTT. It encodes CASSPPASGRFGTDTQYF.

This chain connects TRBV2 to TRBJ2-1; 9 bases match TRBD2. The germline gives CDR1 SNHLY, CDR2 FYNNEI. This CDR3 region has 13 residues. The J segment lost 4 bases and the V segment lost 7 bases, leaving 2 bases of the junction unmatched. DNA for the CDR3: TGTGCCAGCAAGGCGGGGGGGTACAATGAGCAGTTCTTC. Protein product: CASKAGGYNEQFF.

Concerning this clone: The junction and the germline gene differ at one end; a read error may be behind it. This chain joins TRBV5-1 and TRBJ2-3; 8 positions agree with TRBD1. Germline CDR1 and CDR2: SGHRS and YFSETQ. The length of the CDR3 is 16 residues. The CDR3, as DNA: TGCGCCAACAGCTTGGGCAGGGGGCATTTTGCGGATACGCAGTATTTT. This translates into CANSLGRGHFADTQYF. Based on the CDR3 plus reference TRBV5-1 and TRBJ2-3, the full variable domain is KAGVTQTPRYLIKTRGQQVTLSCSPISGHRSVSWYQQTPGQGLQFLFEYFSETQRNKGNFPGRFSGRQFSNSRSEMNVSTLELGDSALYLCANSLGRGHFADTQYFGPGTRLTVL.

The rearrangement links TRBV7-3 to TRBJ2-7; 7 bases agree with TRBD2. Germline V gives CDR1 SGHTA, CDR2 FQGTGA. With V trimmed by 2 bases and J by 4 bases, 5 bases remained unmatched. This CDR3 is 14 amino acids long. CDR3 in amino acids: CASSLAGGGYEQYF. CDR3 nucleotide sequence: TGTGCCAGCAGCTTAGCTGGCGGGGGATACGAGCAGTACTTC.

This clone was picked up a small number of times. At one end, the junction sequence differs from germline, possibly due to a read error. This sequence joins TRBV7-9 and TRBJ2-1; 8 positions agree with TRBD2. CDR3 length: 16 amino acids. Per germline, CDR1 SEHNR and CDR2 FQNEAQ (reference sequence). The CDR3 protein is CSSFRLGLGGGHEQFF. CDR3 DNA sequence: TGTTCCAGCTTCCGACTGGGACTAGGGGGAGGGCATGAGCAGTTCTTC. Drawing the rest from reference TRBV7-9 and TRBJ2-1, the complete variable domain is DTGVSQNPRHKITKRGQNVTFRCDPISEHNRLYWYRQTLGQGPEFLTYFQNEAQLEKSRLLSDRFSAERPKGSFSTLEIQRTEQGDSAMYLCSSFRLGLGGGHEQFFGPGTRLTVL.

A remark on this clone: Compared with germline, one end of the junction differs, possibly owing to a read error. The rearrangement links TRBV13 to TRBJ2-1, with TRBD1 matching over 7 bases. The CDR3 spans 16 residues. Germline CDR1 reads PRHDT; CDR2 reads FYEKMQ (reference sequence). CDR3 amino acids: CASSPTSGQKYSEQFF. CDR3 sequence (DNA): TGTGCCAGCAGCCCGACCTCGGGACAGAAGTACAGTGAGCAGTTCTTC.

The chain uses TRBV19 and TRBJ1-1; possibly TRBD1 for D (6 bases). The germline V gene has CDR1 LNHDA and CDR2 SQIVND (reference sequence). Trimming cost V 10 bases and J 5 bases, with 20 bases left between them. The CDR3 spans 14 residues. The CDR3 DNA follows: TGTGCCACCACCGTACAGGGCGCGGGTACTGAAGCTTTCTTT. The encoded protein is CATTVQGAGTEAFF. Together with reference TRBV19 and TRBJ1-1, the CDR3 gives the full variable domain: DGGITQSPKYLFRKEGQNVTLSCEQNLNHDAMYWYRQDPGQGLRLIYYSQIVNDFQKGDIAEGYSVSREKKESFPLTVTSAQKNPTAFYLCATTVQGAGTEAFFGQGTRLTVV.

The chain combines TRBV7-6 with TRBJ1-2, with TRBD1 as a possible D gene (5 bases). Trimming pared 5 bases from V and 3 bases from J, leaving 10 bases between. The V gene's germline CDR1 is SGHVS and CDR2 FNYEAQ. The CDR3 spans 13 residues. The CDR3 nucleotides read TGTGCCAGCAGCCGTGACAGAGACTATGGCTACACCTTC. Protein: CASSRDRDYGYTF.

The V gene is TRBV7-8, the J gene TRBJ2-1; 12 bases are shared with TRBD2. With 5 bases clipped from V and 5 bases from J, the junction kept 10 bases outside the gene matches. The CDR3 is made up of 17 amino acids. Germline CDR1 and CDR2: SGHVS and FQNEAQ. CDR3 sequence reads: CASSTRTSGIDHNEQFF. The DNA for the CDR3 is TGTGCCAGCAGCACCCGGACTAGCGGGATTGACCACAATGAGCAGTTCTTC.

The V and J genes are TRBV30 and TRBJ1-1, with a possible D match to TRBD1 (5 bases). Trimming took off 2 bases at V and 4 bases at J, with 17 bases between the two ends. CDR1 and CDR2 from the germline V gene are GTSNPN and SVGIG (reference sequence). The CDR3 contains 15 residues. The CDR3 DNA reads TGTGCCTGGAGTCATCGCCCGACCGGGGGCACTGAAGCTTTCTTT. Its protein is CAWSHRPTGGTEAFF.

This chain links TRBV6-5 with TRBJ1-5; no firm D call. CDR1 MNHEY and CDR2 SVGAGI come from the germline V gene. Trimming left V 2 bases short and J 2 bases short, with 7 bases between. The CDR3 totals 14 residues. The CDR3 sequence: CASSYLGGNQPQHF. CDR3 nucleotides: TGTGCCAGCAGTTACCTGGGCGGCAATCAGCCCCAGCATTTT.